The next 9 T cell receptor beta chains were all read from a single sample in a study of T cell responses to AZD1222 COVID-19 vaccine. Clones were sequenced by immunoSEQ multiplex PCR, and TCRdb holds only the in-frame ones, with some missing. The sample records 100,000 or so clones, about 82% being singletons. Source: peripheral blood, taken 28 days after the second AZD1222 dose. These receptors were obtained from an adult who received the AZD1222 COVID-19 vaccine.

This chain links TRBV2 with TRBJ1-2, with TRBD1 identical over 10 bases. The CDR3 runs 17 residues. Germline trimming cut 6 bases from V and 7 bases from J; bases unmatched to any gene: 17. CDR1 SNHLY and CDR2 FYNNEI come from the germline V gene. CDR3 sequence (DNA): TGTGCCAGCAGGGGAAAATTGTCTGACAGGGGGCCGGGTGGCTACACCTTC. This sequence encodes CASRGKLSDRGPGGYTF.

CDR3 region: CASSLDRNNSPLHF. As DNA, the CDR3 is TGTGCCAGCAGCTTGGACAGAAATAATTCACCCCTCCACTTT. The V gene is TRBV5-4, the J gene TRBJ1-6; no reliable D call. The CDR3 loop spans 14 amino acids. The V end was cut by 0 bases, the J end by 5 bases, with 6 bases between. Germline assignment: CDR1 SGHNT and CDR2 YYREEE (reference sequence).

The CDR3 sequence: CASSLATGGRYEQYF. The CDR3, as DNA: TGTGCCAGCAGCCTAGCGACAGGGGGCCGCTACGAGCAGTACTTC. J is TRBJ2-7 and V is TRBV9, with TRBD1 matching 10 bases. Germline loops: CDR1 SGDLS, CDR2 YYNGEE. This CDR3 contains 15 residues. The V and J ends lost 4 bases and 3 bases, in that order; junction bases with no gene match: 7.

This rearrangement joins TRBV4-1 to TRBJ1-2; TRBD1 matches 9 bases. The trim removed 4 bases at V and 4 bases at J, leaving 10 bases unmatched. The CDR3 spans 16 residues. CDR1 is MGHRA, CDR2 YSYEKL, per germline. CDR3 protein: CASSPSGQGRGYGYTF. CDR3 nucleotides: TGCGCCAGCAGCCCTTCGGGACAGGGACGGGGCTATGGCTACACCTTC.

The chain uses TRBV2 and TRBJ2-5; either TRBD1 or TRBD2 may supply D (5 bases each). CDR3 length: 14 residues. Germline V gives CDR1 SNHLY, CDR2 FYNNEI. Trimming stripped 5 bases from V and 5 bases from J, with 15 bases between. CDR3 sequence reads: CASSSLLGEETQYF. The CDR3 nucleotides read TGTGCCAGCAGTTCTCTTCTAGGGGAGGAGACCCAGTACTTC. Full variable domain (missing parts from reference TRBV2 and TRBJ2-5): EPEVTQTPSHQVTQMGQEVILRCVPISNHLYFYWYRQILGQKVEFLVSFYNNEISEKSEIFDDQFSVERPDGSNFTLKIRSTKLEDSAMYFCASSSLLGEETQYFGPGTRLLVL.

The CDR3 is CASSLVNSQNIQYF. CDR3 nucleotide sequence: TGTGCCAGCAGCTTAGTTAACTCTCAAAACATTCAGTACTTC. J is TRBJ2-4 and V is TRBV7-2; D ambiguous. Between the trimmed V and J ends, which lost 1 base and 5 bases, there was a span of 9 bases. Per germline, CDR1 SGHTA and CDR2 FQGNSA. The CDR3 contains 14 residues.

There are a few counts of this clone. The CDR3 sequence: CASSPQDRTYSYEQYF. DNA of the CDR3: TGTGCCAGCAGCCCCCAGGACAGGACGTACTCCTACGAGCAGTACTTC. The gene calls are TRBV9 and TRBJ2-7; the match to TRBD1 covers 7 bases. The germline CDR1 and CDR2 sequences are SGDLS and YYNGEE. J lost 0 bases, V lost 4 bases, and 10 bases had no gene match. This CDR3 region has 16 residues.

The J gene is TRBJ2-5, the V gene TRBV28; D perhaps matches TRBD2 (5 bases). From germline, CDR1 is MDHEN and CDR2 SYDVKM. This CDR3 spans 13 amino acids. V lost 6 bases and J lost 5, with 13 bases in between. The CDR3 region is CASSESRGETQYF. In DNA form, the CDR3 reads TGTGCCAGCAGCGAGTCTAGAGGGGAGACCCAGTACTTC. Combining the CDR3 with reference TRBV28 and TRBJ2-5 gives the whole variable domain DVKVTQSSRYLVKRTGEKVFLECVQDMDHENMFWYRQDPGLGLRLIYFSYDVKMKEKGDIPEGYSVSREKKERFSLILESASTNQTSMYLCASSESRGETQYFGPGTRLLVL.

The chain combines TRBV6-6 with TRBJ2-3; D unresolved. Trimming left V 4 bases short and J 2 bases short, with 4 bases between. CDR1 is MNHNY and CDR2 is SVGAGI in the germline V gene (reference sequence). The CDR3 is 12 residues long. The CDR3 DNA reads TGTGCCAGCAGTTCCCACACAGATACGCAGTATTTT. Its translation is CASSSHTDTQYF.